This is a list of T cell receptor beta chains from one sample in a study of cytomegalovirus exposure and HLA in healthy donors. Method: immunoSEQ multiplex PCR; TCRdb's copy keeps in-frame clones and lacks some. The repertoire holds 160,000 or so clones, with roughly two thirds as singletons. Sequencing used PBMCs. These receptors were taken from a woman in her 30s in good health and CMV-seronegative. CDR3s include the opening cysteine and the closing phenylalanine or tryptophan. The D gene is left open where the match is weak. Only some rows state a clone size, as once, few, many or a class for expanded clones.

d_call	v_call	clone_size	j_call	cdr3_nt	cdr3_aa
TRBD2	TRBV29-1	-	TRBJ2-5	TGCAGCGTTGGCGGGACTATAATAGAGACCCAGTACTTC	CSVGGTIIETQYF
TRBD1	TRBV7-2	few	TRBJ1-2	TGTGCCAGCAGCTTTACAGGGGATAGTGGCTACACCTTC	CASSFTGDSGYTF
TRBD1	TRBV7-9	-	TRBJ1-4	TGTGCCAGCGAACGGGGACAGGATAATGAAAAACTGTTTTTT	CASERGQDNEKLFF
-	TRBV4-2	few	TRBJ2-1	TGTGCCAGCAGCCAAGAAGGGGGGGGTGTCTTAGGGGCAATATTGGGGAATGAGCAGTTCTTC	CASSQEGGGVLGAILGNEQFF
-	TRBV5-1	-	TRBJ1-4	TGCGCCAGCAGCCAAGGAGGGAGGGGGGGTGAAAAACTGTTTTTT	CASSQGGRGGEKLFF
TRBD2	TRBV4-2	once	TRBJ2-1	TGTGCCAGCAGCCAAGATTGGCCCATCCTAGCGGCTTACAATGAGCAGTTCTTC	CASSQDWPILAAYNEQFF
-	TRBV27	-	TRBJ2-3	TGTGCCAGCAGTTTATATCCTTATGCAGATACGCAGTATTTT	CASSLYPYADTQYF
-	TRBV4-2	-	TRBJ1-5	TGTGCCAGCAGCCAAGAAAGAGGGTTAAATCAGCCCCAGCATTTT	CASSQERGLNQPQHF
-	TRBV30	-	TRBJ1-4	TGTGCCTGGAGGGGCCTTAATGAAAAACTGTTTTTT	CAWRGLNEKLFF
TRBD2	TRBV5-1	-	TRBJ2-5	TGCGCCAGCACTTGGAGTAGCGGGGGAATACAAGAGACCCAGTACTTC	CASTWSSGGIQETQYF
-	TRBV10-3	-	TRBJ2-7	TGTGCCATCAGGGAACTAGGGAGCAACGAGCAGTACTTC	CAIRELGSNEQYF
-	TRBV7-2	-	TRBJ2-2	TGTGCCATTGGCGCGGGGGCTAACACCGGGGAGCTGTTTTTT	CAIGAGANTGELFF
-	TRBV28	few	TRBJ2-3	TGTGCCCCCAGGCGGGGGCAGGAAGATACGCAGTATTTT	CAPRRGQEDTQYF
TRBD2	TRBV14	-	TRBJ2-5	TGTGCCAGCAGCCAAGGATCTACCCCTAGACTAGCGGGGAGCCGGGACTTC	CASSQGSTPRLAGSRDF
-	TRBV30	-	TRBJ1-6	TGTGCCTGGGGGGGGACGGGTTCACCCCTCCACTTT	CAWGGTGSPLHF
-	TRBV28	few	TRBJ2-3	TGTGCCAGCAGTTTTGACAAAGCTAGCACAGATACGCAGTATTTT	CASSFDKASTDTQYF
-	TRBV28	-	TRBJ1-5	TGTGCCAGCAGTCTAAATCAGCCCCAGCATTTT	CASSLNQPQHF